This entry lists 23 T cell receptor beta chains sequenced from one sample in a study of control samples from healthy donors and cancer patients. Libraries were prepared by immunoSEQ multiplex PCR; TCRdb keeps only in-frame clonotypes and omits some of them. The sample consists of fewer than 200,000 clones, about 94% of them appearing once. The sequenced material came from PBMCs. The receptors stem from a man in his 60s with colorectal cancer.

The V gene is TRBV5-1, the J gene TRBJ2-3; 15 bases are a match to TRBD2. With V trimmed by 4 bases and J by 0 bases, 6 bases remained unmatched. Germline V gives CDR1 SGHRS, CDR2 YFSETQ. The CDR3 spans 18 residues. Here the CDR3 DNA reads TGCGCCAGCAGCCATGGGACTAGCGGGGGGATTAGCACAGATACGCAGTATTTT. This gives the protein CASSHGTSGGISTDTQYF.

The V gene is TRBV28, the J gene TRBJ1-6, with D unresolved. The CDR3 totals 16 residues. CDR1 is MDHEN, CDR2 SYDVKM, per germline. V was cut by 2 bases and J by 3 bases, with 11 bases left in between. The CDR3 nucleotides read TGTGCCAGCAGTTTAGGCCCCAGCCTCTATAATTCACCCCTCCACTTT. Its translation is CASSLGPSLYNSPLHF.

Of note for this clone: A read error may produce the germline difference seen at one junction end. This rearrangement joins TRBV4-1 to TRBJ1-5; 9 bases are a match to TRBD1. Germline V gene data show CDR1 as MGHRA and CDR2 as YSYEKL. The CDR3 sequence is 15 residues long. The CDR3 sequence is CASSQERDRVSTQHF. The CDR3 DNA is TGCGCCAGCAGTCAAGAGAGGGACAGGGTGTCCACCCAGCATTTT.

The gene calls are TRBV5-1 and TRBJ1-1; D not resolved. The CDR3 loop spans 15 amino acids. V lost 3 bases and J 3 bases, leaving 15 bases between the germline ends. Germline lookup yields CDR1 SGHRS and CDR2 YFSETQ. Written as DNA, the CDR3 is TGCGCCAGCAGCTCCTTCGAACCTGGGGACACTGAAGCTTTCTTT. This translates into CASSSFEPGDTEAFF.

The V gene is TRBV29-1, the J gene TRBJ1-1, with TRBD1 matching 7 bases. The CDR3 runs 13 residues. Germline trimming cut 4 bases from V and 1 base from J; bases unmatched to any gene: 3. Germline V gene sequence: CDR1 SQVTM, CDR2 ANQGSEA. The DNA of the CDR3 is TGCAGCGTTGGGGCAGGGGGGAACACTGAAGCTTTCTTT. Translating gives CSVGAGGNTEAFF.

This chain joins TRBV5-1 and TRBJ1-1; tentative D call: TRBD1 (5 bases). This CDR3 spans 13 amino acids. V gave up 0 bases and J gave up 6 bases, with 9 bases separating them. Germline CDR1 SGHRS, CDR2 YFSETQ. The CDR3 region has the DNA TGCGCCAGCAGCTTGGGTGGGGGGGCTGAAGCTTTCTTT. Protein: CASSLGGGAEAFF.

This clone has just one count. CDR3 region: CASSLAGWSNQPQHF. In nucleotides, the CDR3 is TGTGCCAGCAGCTTGGCCGGTTGGAGCAATCAGCCCCAGCATTTT. The V and J genes are TRBV5-6 and TRBJ1-5, with D hard to call. Trimming shortened V by 0 bases and J by 1 base, and 8 bases separated the two germline ends. The CDR3 totals 15 residues. CDR1 SGHDT and CDR2 YYEEEE come from the germline V gene.

The chain joins TRBV3-1 (or the pseudogene TRBV3-2) to TRBJ1-6, with D possibly matching TRBD1 (6 bases). CDR1 LGHDT and CDR2 YNNKEL come from the germline V gene (reference sequence). The CDR3 spans 14 residues. Trimming stripped 4 bases from V and 5 bases from J, with 9 bases between. Written as DNA, the CDR3 is TGTGCCAGCAGCCTTAGGACAGATAATTCACCCCTCCACTTT. As protein: CASSLRTDNSPLHF.

This chain links TRBV3-1 (or the pseudogene TRBV3-2) with TRBJ2-7; D remains ambiguous. There are 14 residues in the CDR3. V was shortened by 4 bases and J by 0 bases, with 10 bases between the two germline ends. Germline V gene lookup returns CDR1 LGHDT and CDR2 YNNKEL (reference sequence). This CDR3 is CASSPRGGSYEQYF. The DNA for the CDR3 is TGTGCCAGCAGCCCACGTGGCGGCTCCTACGAGCAGTACTTC.

The chain combines TRBV4-3 with TRBJ1-5; 9 positions agree with TRBD1. Looked up from germline, CDR1 is LGHNA and CDR2 is YSLEER. Unmatched junction bases numbered 5, after V lost 1 base and J lost 7 bases. The CDR3 is 15 residues long. The CDR3 DNA sequence: TGCGCCAGCAGCCAAGGGACAGGGGACGAGCAGCCCCAGCATTTT. This gives the protein CASSQGTGDEQPQHF.

This clone was observed a handful of times. The V and J genes are TRBV5-1 and TRBJ2-5; unclear D gene. This CDR3 is built from 11 residues. V was pared by 2 bases and J by 1 base, with 0 bases between. Germline CDR1 and CDR2: SGHRS and YFSETQ. The CDR3 nucleotides are TGCGCCAGCAGCTTCCAAGAGACCCAGTACTTC. It encodes CASSFQETQYF.

The chain carries TRBV11-2 and TRBJ1-4; D is unresolved. V was pared by 3 bases and J by 8 bases, with 13 bases between. Germline loops: CDR1 SGHAT, CDR2 FQNNGV. The CDR3 runs 14 residues. CDR3 DNA sequence: TGTGCCAGCAGCTTCGACGGAACCACAGAAAAACTGTTTTTT. Protein product: CASSFDGTTEKLFF.

The chain carries TRBV30 and TRBJ2-3, with D unclear. From germline, CDR1 is GTSNPN and CDR2 SVGIG (reference sequence). The length of the CDR3 is 14 residues. V dropped 2 bases and J dropped 0 bases, with 9 bases sitting between them. CDR3 coding DNA: TGTGCCTGGAGTCGGAGTTCTAGCACAGATACGCAGTATTTT. This sequence encodes CAWSRSSSTDTQYF. Combining the CDR3 with reference TRBV30 and TRBJ2-3 gives the whole variable domain SQTIHQWPATLVQPVGSPLSLECTVEGTSNPNLYWYRQAAGRGLQLLFYSVGIGQISSEVPQNLSASRPQDRQFILSSKKLLLSDSGFYLCAWSRSSSTDTQYFGPGTRLTVL.

The V and J genes are TRBV6-6 and TRBJ2-7, with TRBD1 as a possible D gene (5 bases). The V and J ends lost 4 bases and 0 bases respectively, with 7 bases between them. The CDR3 is made up of 13 amino acids. Germline CDR1 MNHNY, CDR2 SVGAGI (reference sequence). The CDR3 is CASSSDTSYEQYF. The CDR3 DNA reads TGTGCCAGCAGTTCGGACACCTCCTACGAGCAGTACTTC.

The J gene is TRBJ1-2, the V gene TRBV3-1 (or the pseudogene TRBV3-2); perhaps TRBD1 as D (6 bases). V lost 0 bases to trimming and J lost 7 bases, with 18 bases between them. This CDR3 comprises 16 residues. Germline V gene sequence: CDR1 LGHDT, CDR2 YNNKEL (reference sequence). CDR3 protein: CASSQDRGGGGTGYTF. The CDR3 DNA follows: TGTGCCAGCAGCCAAGACAGGGGCGGCGGGGGTACTGGCTACACCTTC.

CDR3 nucleotides: TGTGCCATCAGTGAGTCAACTAGCGGGGGAATCGAGGAGACCCAGTACTTC. Translation: CAISESTSGGIEETQYF. The gene calls are TRBV10-3 and TRBJ2-5, with TRBD2 matching 11 bases. The CDR3 extends over 17 amino acids. The germline CDR1 and CDR2 sequences are ENHRY and SYGVKD. V gave up 0 bases and J gave up 5 bases; unmatched junction bases: 8.

The chain is built from TRBV7-2 and TRBJ1-3; D is uncertain. The CDR3 runs 13 residues. CDR1 and CDR2 from the germline V gene are SGHTA and FQGNSA. V was cut by 5 bases and J by 5 bases, with 10 bases left in between. The CDR3 loop is CASSTGVRNTIYF. CDR3 in DNA: TGTGCCAGCAGCACGGGAGTAAGAAACACCATATATTTT. Filled out from reference TRBV7-2 and TRBJ1-3, the complete variable domain reads GAGVSQSPSNKVTEKGKDVELRCDPISGHTALYWYRQSLGQGLEFLIYFQGNSAPDKSGLPSDRFSAERTGGSVSTLTIQRTQQEDSAVYLCASSTGVRNTIYFGEGSWLTVV.

The rearrangement joins TRBV5-1 to TRBJ2-3; 8 nucleotides align to TRBD2. The junction had 15 bases not matched to a gene; V was cut back by 2 bases and J by 4 bases. The germline gives CDR1 SGHRS, CDR2 YFSETQ. The CDR3 totals 18 residues. CDR3 nucleotides: TGCGCCAGCAGCTTCCAACAGCGGGGGCAAAAGGGCGCAGATACGCAGTATTTT. This translates into CASSFQQRGQKGADTQYF.

This clone was detected only a few times. The chain carries TRBV5-1 and TRBJ1-6; D not resolved. The CDR3 is made up of 15 amino acids. V lost 9 bases to trimming and J lost 7 bases, with 20 bases between them. CDR1 and CDR2 from the germline V gene are SGHRS and YFSETQ. The CDR3 region is CAKGPPRHKNSPLHF. DNA of the CDR3: TGCGCCAAAGGCCCCCCGAGACATAAGAATTCACCCCTCCACTTT.

This chain links TRBV12-3 or TRBV12-4 with TRBJ2-1; D not resolved. Trimming cost V 6 bases and J 0 bases, with 3 bases left between them. The CDR3 is 12 amino acids. CDR3 loop: CASRSSYNEQFF. As DNA, the CDR3 is TGTGCCAGCAGAAGCTCCTACAATGAGCAGTTCTTC.

The V gene is TRBV6-5, the J gene TRBJ2-7, with D possibly called TRBD1 or TRBD2 (7 bases each). The CDR3 is 15 amino acids. The V end lost 2 bases, the J end lost 1 base, and 12 bases lay between the germline ends. From germline, CDR1 is MNHEY and CDR2 SVGAGI. CDR3 loop: CASSYGGGQSYEQYF. The CDR3 DNA reads as TGTGCCAGCAGTTACGGGGGGGGACAGTCCTACGAGCAGTACTTC.

There are many counts of this clone. J is TRBJ1-6 and V is TRBV4-1; 7 nucleotides line up with TRBD1. This CDR3 is 17 amino acids long. Germline CDR1 reads MGHRA; CDR2 reads YSYEKL. V was clipped by 1 base and J by 4 bases; unmatched bases: 7. In DNA, the CDR3 is TGCGCCAGCAGCCAAGGGGCAGGGGGGTTGTATAATTCACCCCTCCACTTT. Translating it yields CASSQGAGGLYNSPLHF.

This chain joins TRBV25-1 and TRBJ1-5, with 8 bases fitting TRBD1. Germline assignment: CDR1 MGHDK and CDR2 SYGVNS. V was pared by 5 bases and J by 2 bases, with 8 bases of the junction left unmatched. This CDR3 contains 16 residues. CDR3 DNA sequence: TGTGCCAGCAGTCCCCGGACAGGGAGCGGCAATCAGCCCCAGCATTTT. Its protein is CASSPRTGSGNQPQHF.